These 23 T cell receptor beta chains share one sample of origin, sequenced in a study of beta chain features in type 1 diabetes (dated by TCRdb to 2016 to 2019). Library creation used the immunoSEQ multiplex PCR assay. The entire isolated RNA was reverse transcribed using the High Capacity cDNA Reverse Transcription Kit, and thus expressed TCRB transcripts were sequenced. TCRdb took over this immuneACCESS table, retaining in-frame rearrangements with V and J assigned. Such tables are incomplete; in checked studies, under half of the missing clones stem from an unresolved V gene, and the remainder is unexplained. Here the sample has around 300,000 clones; 11% occur a single time. The ten largest account for 0.015% to 0.02% of the sample. The material sequenced was naive CD4+ T cells from blood. Read against the paper, the sample's cell subset or site label means: true naive CD4+ T cells. These receptors came from a woman aged 25 to 39 in good health.

This clone was detected only a few times. The gene calls are TRBV29-1 and TRBJ2-7, with D maybe TRBD1 (6 bases). Germline-derived CDR1 and CDR2 are SQVTM and ANQGSEA. The CDR3 sequence is 14 residues long. The V and J ends lost 4 bases and 0 bases respectively, with 13 bases between them. CDR3 nucleotide sequence: TGCAGCGTTGTAGCAGGGGCCTCCTCCTACGAGCAGTACTTC. Translation: CSVVAGASSYEQYF.

The chain uses TRBV5-1 and TRBJ2-1; no reliable D call. The CDR3 has 14 residues. Germline CDR1 SGHRS, CDR2 YFSETQ. The V end lost 9 bases, the J end lost 8 bases, and 21 bases lay between the germline ends. The CDR3 sequence is CAIRSKNHEDEQFF. CDR3 in DNA: TGCGCCATCCGATCGAAAAACCATGAGGATGAGCAGTTCTTC.

V is TRBV7-9 and J is TRBJ2-7; 9 positions agree with TRBD1. The V and J ends lost 3 bases and 4 bases, in that order; junction bases with no gene match: 10. This CDR3 region has 16 residues. The germline CDR1 and CDR2 sequences are SEHNR and FQNEAQ (reference sequence). As DNA, the CDR3 is TGTGCCAGCAGCTTCACAGAACAGGGGGCGCGGTACGAGCAGTACTTC. Amino acid sequence: CASSFTEQGARYEQYF.

The chain is built from TRBV14 and TRBJ2-1, with 7 bases lining up with TRBD2. This CDR3 contains 13 residues. V shed 3 bases and J 6 bases; nucleotides not matched to a gene: 2. Germline V gene data show CDR1 as SGHDN and CDR2 as FVKESK. CDR3: CASSQASGNEQFF. CDR3 nucleotide sequence: TGTGCCAGCAGCCAGGCTAGCGGCAATGAGCAGTTCTTC. The full variable domain, completed using reference TRBV14 and TRBJ2-1, is EAGVTQFPSHSVIEKGQTVTLRCDPISGHDNLYWYRRVMGKEIKFLLHFVKESKQDESGMPNNRFLAERTGGTYSTLKVQPAELEDSGVYFCASSQASGNEQFFGPGTRLTVL.

This clone was counted a few times. The rearrangement links TRBV4-3 to TRBJ1-1; 9 positions match TRBD1. Trimming at V came to 0 bases and at J to 6 bases, leaving 11 bases not matched to a gene. Germline CDR1 LGHNA, CDR2 YSLEER. The CDR3 covers 17 residues. CDR3 in DNA: TGCGCCAGCAGCCAAGAAGGAACAGGGGGCGCGGTGGCTGAAGCTTTCTTT. Translation: CASSQEGTGGAVAEAFF.

The chain recombines TRBV7-9 with TRBJ1-1; no clear D. This CDR3 is 11 amino acids long. CDR1 and CDR2 from the germline V gene are SEHNR and FQNEAQ (reference sequence). V was pared by 6 bases and J by 7 bases, with 9 bases between. The DNA of the CDR3 is TGTGCCAGCAGTCCTACAGATGAAGCTTTCTTT. Protein product: CASSPTDEAFF.

The V call is TRBV6-1, the J call TRBJ2-5, with D possibly TRBD1 on 6 matching bases. The V gene lost 2 bases and the J gene lost 2 bases, with 6 bases spanning the gap. The V gene's germline CDR1 is MNHNS and CDR2 SASEGT. The CDR3 loop spans 13 amino acids. The CDR3 is CASSERGQETQYF. CDR3 in DNA: TGTGCCAGCAGTGAAAGGGGGCAAGAGACCCAGTACTTC.

The table lists this clone with a few counts. The chain couples TRBV7-2 to TRBJ2-5; TRBD1 aligns across 9 bases. Looked up from germline, CDR1 is SGHTA and CDR2 is FQGNSA. The CDR3 sequence is 15 residues long. V lost 4 bases, J lost 2 bases, and 5 bases stayed unmatched. The CDR3 nucleotides read TGTGCCAGCAGCTCAAACAGGGGGCAACAAGAGACCCAGTACTTC. Residues: CASSSNRGQQETQYF.

This clone showed up just a few times. This chain uses TRBV21-1 with TRBJ2-1; the table's TRBD1 call for D was not verified on the DNA. TRBV21-1 is a pseudogene segment. The CDR3 extends over 15 amino acids. The CDR3 DNA sequence: TGTGCCAGCAGCAGCAACAGAGAAACCTACAATGAGCAGTTCTTC. Its translation: CASSSNRETYNEQFF.

This clone was observed a few times. The rearrangement uses TRBV4-3 and TRBJ2-1; D gene unclear. Trimming stripped 0 bases from V and 9 bases from J, with 9 bases between. The CDR3 spans 13 residues. The germline V gene encodes CDR1 LGHNA and CDR2 YSLEER. The CDR3 region has the DNA TGCGCCAGCAGCCAAGATCCGTCCCCTGAGCAGTTCTTC. It translates to CASSQDPSPEQFF.

This clone has just a few counts. The chain couples TRBV20-1 to TRBJ2-3; D is unresolved. The V end lost 5 bases, the J end lost 4 bases, and 7 bases lay between the germline ends. The V gene's germline CDR1 is DFQATT and CDR2 SNEGSKA (reference sequence). This CDR3 comprises 11 residues. The CDR3 is CSAPLSDTQYF. CDR3 coding DNA: TGCAGTGCTCCCTTATCAGATACGCAGTATTTT.

This clone was counted between two and nine times. The chain recombines TRBV2 with TRBJ1-2; TRBD1 matches at 7 bases. The junction had 6 bases not matched to a gene; V was cut back by 6 bases and J by 2 bases. The germline gives CDR1 SNHLY, CDR2 FYNNEI. CDR3 size: 14 residues. CDR3 nucleotides: TGTGCCAGCAGCGAGCAGGGGGACAACTATGGCTACACCTTC. Protein sequence: CASSEQGDNYGYTF.

This clone was seen only a few times. The rearrangement links TRBV18 to TRBJ1-4, with D maybe TRBD1 (6 bases). Germline V gene sequence: CDR1 KGHSH, CDR2 LQKENI. V was trimmed by 5 bases and J by 4 bases, leaving 11 bases between them. This CDR3 comprises 14 residues. The CDR3 DNA follows: TGTGCCAGCTCATCCCTGGACAGTAATGAAAAACTGTTTTTT. Amino acid sequence: CASSSLDSNEKLFF.

This clone was detected only a few times. This chain links TRBV21-1 with TRBJ1-1. TRBV21-1 corresponds to a pseudogene. The CDR3 totals 16 residues. The CDR3: CASSKTDPRGITEAFF. The CDR3 nucleotides read TGTGCCAGCAGCAAGACGGACCCCAGAGGGATCACTGAAGCTTTCTTT.

This clone was counted a few times. CDR3 sequence reads: CASSQDWRGGNTEAFF. In DNA, the CDR3 is TGCGCCAGCAGCCAAGATTGGCGGGGGGGAAACACTGAAGCTTTCTTT. The rearrangement joins TRBV4-3 to TRBJ1-1; TRBD1 might be the D (5 bases). Germline V lookup: CDR1 LGHNA, CDR2 YSLEER. The CDR3 has 16 amino acids. V was cut by 0 bases and J by 2 bases, with 13 bases left in between.

The chain has TRBV2 and TRBJ2-7; D is perhaps TRBD2 (6 bases). There are 15 residues in the CDR3. Germline V gene data show CDR1 as SNHLY and CDR2 as FYNNEI. The germline V and J ends were trimmed by 3 bases and 2 bases, with 14 bases remaining between them. The CDR3 sequence is CASSEGLAAPYEQYF. The CDR3 DNA reads TGTGCCAGCAGTGAGGGGTTAGCGGCACCCTACGAGCAGTACTTC. Together with reference TRBV2 and TRBJ2-7, the CDR3 gives the full variable domain: EPEVTQTPSHQVTQMGQEVILRCVPISNHLYFYWYRQILGQKVEFLVSFYNNEISEKSEIFDDQFSVERPDGSNFTLKIRSTKLEDSAMYFCASSEGLAAPYEQYFGPGTRLTVT.

Remarks on this clone: This same CDR3 is encoded by further DNA sequences in the sample. The chain is built from TRBV7-2 and TRBJ2-5; 8 nucleotides align to TRBD2. Losses at the gene ends were 5 bases for V and 4 bases for J; bases not matched to a gene: 3. The V gene's germline CDR1 is SGHTA and CDR2 FQGNSA. The CDR3 length is 13 residues. CDR3 nucleotides: TGTGCCAGCAGCCGGGGGGGTGGAGAGACCCAGTACTTC. Translation: CASSRGGGETQYF.

This sequence joins TRBV19 and TRBJ2-7, with 10 bases that match TRBD2. Germline V lookup: CDR1 LNHDA, CDR2 SQIVND (reference sequence). Germline trimming cut 10 bases from V and 2 bases from J; bases unmatched to any gene: 5. The length of the CDR3 is 13 residues. Here the CDR3 DNA reads TGTGCCACCGGGACTAGCGTACCCTACGAGCAGTACTTC. The encoded protein is CATGTSVPYEQYF.

V and J are TRBV4-3 and TRBJ2-1, with D perhaps TRBD2 (5 bases). V dropped 0 bases and J dropped 11 bases, with 14 bases sitting between them. This CDR3 comprises 14 residues. Germline assignment: CDR1 LGHNA and CDR2 YSLEER. The CDR3 reads CASSQESLAGKQFF. The DNA of the CDR3 is TGCGCCAGCAGCCAAGAATCCCTGGCGGGTAAGCAGTTCTTC.

The V and J genes are TRBV6-1 and TRBJ1-2; 7 nucleotides match TRBD1. The CDR3 runs to 14 residues. With 3 bases clipped from V and 7 bases from J, the junction kept 8 bases outside the gene matches. From germline, CDR1 is MNHNS and CDR2 SASEGT. The CDR3 sequence is CASSDWTGKSGYTF. The CDR3 nucleotides are TGTGCCAGCAGTGATTGGACAGGAAAGTCTGGCTACACCTTC.

This clone was seen more than once but under ten times. The chain couples TRBV7-9 to TRBJ1-2; 7 bases fit TRBD1. V lost 8 bases to trimming and J lost 4 bases; unmatched junction nucleotides: 13. This CDR3 region has 15 residues. Per the germline V gene, CDR1 is SEHNR and CDR2 is FQNEAQ (reference sequence). CDR3 in DNA: TGTGCCAGCGGCACTTCCCATGGGACAGCCTATGGCTACACCTTC. Translation: CASGTSHGTAYGYTF.

This clone occurred a few times. This rearrangement joins TRBV28 to TRBJ2-3, with TRBD2 as a possible D gene (6 bases). The CDR3 spans 15 residues. Trimming pared 6 bases from V and 0 bases from J, leaving 13 bases between. CDR1 and CDR2 (germline): MDHEN, SYDVKM. CDR3 DNA: TGTGCCAGCAGCTACGGGGCGGGGAGCACAGATACGCAGTATTTT. Translation: CASSYGAGSTDTQYF.

The chain carries TRBV4-2 and TRBJ1-2; D is unclear. CDR1 and CDR2 (germline): LGHNA, YNFKEQ. Deletions cut 2 bases from V and 0 bases from J, with 7 bases between. This CDR3 contains 14 residues. This chain's CDR3 is CASSQFTANYGYTF. The CDR3 coding sequence is TGTGCCAGCAGCCAATTTACAGCTAACTATGGCTACACCTTC.